A selection of T cell receptor beta chains follows, all from one sample in a study of blood T cell repertoires in COVID-19. The repertoire was sequenced with immunoSEQ multiplex PCR; TCRdb's copy has only in-frame clones and lacks some. The table has 200,000 to 300,000 clones, more than 90% seen once. Sequencing was performed on peripheral blood. Source of these receptors: a person aged 18 to 35 with COVID-19, enrolled during active disease. Both conserved end residues are part of each CDR3. The D gene is left open where the match is weak.

d_call: .
v_call: TRBV19
j_call: TRBJ1-3
cdr3_aa: CASSTGWRNTIYF

d_call: .
v_call: TRBV19
j_call: TRBJ2-2
cdr3_aa: CASRPRVEAGELFF

d_call: TRBD2
v_call: TRBV7-2
j_call: TRBJ2-1
cdr3_aa: CASSFGLAGNNEQFF

d_call: .
v_call: TRBV10-3
j_call: TRBJ1-3
cdr3_aa: CAISDYGDPFGNTIYF

d_call: .
v_call: TRBV5-1
j_call: TRBJ1-3
cdr3_aa: CASSLVPGLGNTIYF

d_call: TRBD2
v_call: TRBV27
j_call: TRBJ2-1
cdr3_aa: CASSRSGSSYNEQFF

d_call: .
v_call: TRBV14
j_call: TRBJ2-7
cdr3_aa: CARLEEQYF

d_call: .
v_call: TRBV12-3/TRBV12-4
j_call: TRBJ2-7
cdr3_aa: CASSQTRNEQYF

d_call: .
v_call: TRBV6-2/TRBV6-3
j_call: TRBJ2-5
cdr3_aa: CASSPLSFTGMETQYF

d_call: TRBD2
v_call: TRBV6-2/TRBV6-3
j_call: TRBJ2-1
cdr3_aa: CASSSGSSYNEQFF

d_call: TRBD2
v_call: TRBV9
j_call: TRBJ2-2
cdr3_aa: CASSVDPPREARNTGELFF